The clone carrying this T cell receptor beta chain was counted many times. The entry originates in a study of T cells in Graves' hyperthyroidism and ophthalmopathy. The CDR3 has 15 amino acids. CDR1 and CDR2 from the germline V gene are MDHEN and SYDVKM. V shed 2 bases, J shed 4 bases, and the junction held 5 bases outside the gene matches. The source material, RNA transcripts, was used to amplify TCR beta CDR3 regions. During a first-round RT-PCR of the TCR CDR3, the HTBI primer set was used. TCRdb called the multiplex PCR reads again in MiXCR, with one record for every CDR3 protein. The sample yields around 350,000 distinct CDR3 sequences, about 18% seen once.

The sequence derives from a woman aged 25 to 39 with Graves' hyperthyroidism that later progressed to Graves' ophthalmopathy. Sequencing was carried out using blood. The chain combines TRBV28 with TRBJ2-3, with TRBD2 identical over 8 bases. The CDR3 is CASSLTTSGADTQYF. CDR3 sequence (DNA): TGTGCCAGCAGTTTAACTACTAGCGGAGCAGATACGCAGTATTTT.